Below are 17 T cell receptor beta chains sequenced from a single sample in a study of sequential checkpoint blockade in melanoma (dated by TCRdb to the late 2010s). To prepare the library, the immunoSEQ multiplex PCR assay was applied. The table comes from immuneACCESS by way of TCRdb, which keeps in-frame sequences with V and J called. Part of the clones is missing from these tables; in studies checked, under half for an unresolved V gene and the rest for unknown reasons. Counted in this sample were over 10,000 clones; 82% of them appeared once. Approximately 6.8% of the sample comes from the top ten. What this sample's treatment or condition label stands for: randomized to nivolumab then ipilimumab (arm A) or the reverse (arm B). The sample here was CD8+ T cells sorted from blood (inferred from file names), taken from a patient given nivolumab and ipilimumab in sequence. The receptors here all came from a human donor with melanoma.

The chain joins TRBV27 to TRBJ2-7; 12 nucleotides match TRBD2. With V trimmed by 3 bases and J by 4 bases, 4 bases remained unmatched. CDR1 MNHEY and CDR2 SMNVEV come from the germline V gene (reference sequence). There are 15 residues in the CDR3. CDR3: CASSLDGLAGYEQYF. The CDR3 DNA reads as TGTGCCAGCAGTTTGGACGGACTAGCGGGATACGAGCAGTACTTC.

This chain links TRBV2 with TRBJ2-5; D gene unclear. The end of the DNA is better explained by TRBJ2-7, so the J call may be wrong. The CDR3 is made up of 13 amino acids. Germline assignment: CDR1 SNHLY and CDR2 FYNNEI. CDR3 loop: CASSDPVVYEQYF. DNA of the CDR3: TGTGCCAGCAGTGACCCCGTGGTCTACGAGCAGTACTTC.

The rearrangement joins TRBV11-2 to TRBJ1-1, with a weak D call TRBD1 (5 bases). The germline CDR1 and CDR2 sequences are SGHAT and FQNNGV. The CDR3 is 15 amino acids. V gave up 3 bases and J gave up 1 base, with 12 bases separating them. This chain's CDR3 is CASSFQGSWNTEAFF. The CDR3 DNA sequence: TGTGCCAGCAGCTTCCAGGGTTCCTGGAACACTGAAGCTTTCTTT.

The V and J genes are TRBV27 and TRBJ1-3, with D tentatively TRBD1 (5 bases). Germline loops: CDR1 MNHEY, CDR2 SMNVEV (reference sequence). Trimming took off 2 bases at V and 3 bases at J, with 8 bases between the two ends. This CDR3 region has 14 residues. This chain's CDR3 is CASSLAGVGNTIYF. CDR3 nucleotides: TGTGCCAGCAGTTTAGCGGGGGTTGGAAACACCATATATTTT.

This rearrangement joins TRBV4-1 to TRBJ2-1; 12 bases align to TRBD1. The CDR3 totals 15 residues. Germline CDR1 and CDR2: MGHRA and YSYEKL. Trimming at V came to 2 bases and at J to 7 bases, leaving 3 bases not matched to a gene. The CDR3 DNA follows: TGCGCCAGCAGCCAATCGGGACAGGGGGCAAATGAGCAGTTCTTC. Translating it yields CASSQSGQGANEQFF.

This clone was detected only a few times. The chain recombines TRBV7-2 with TRBJ2-7; tentative D call: TRBD2 (6 bases). V lost 6 bases and J lost 0, with 9 bases in between. Germline CDR1 and CDR2: SGHTA and FQGNSA. CDR3 length: 13 residues. CDR3 DNA sequence: TGTGCCAGCAGTGTTAGCGGCTCCTACGAGCAGTACTTC. Protein product: CASSVSGSYEQYF. The full variable domain, with the rest looked up from reference TRBV7-2 and TRBJ2-7, is GAGVSQSPSNKVTEKGKDVELRCDPISGHTALYWYRQSLGQGLEFLIYFQGNSAPDKSGLPSDRFSAERTGGSVSTLTIQRTQQEDSAVYLCASSVSGSYEQYFGPGTRLTVT.

The V gene is TRBV27, the J gene TRBJ2-3; 13 bases align to TRBD2. From germline, CDR1 is MNHEY and CDR2 SMNVEV (reference sequence). Losses at the gene ends were 8 bases for V and 5 bases for J; bases not matched to a gene: 13. The CDR3 covers 17 residues. The CDR3 nucleotides read TGTGCCAGCCTTGCGAGGGGGAGACTAGCGGGAGGAGATACGCAGTATTTT. Protein: CASLARGRLAGGDTQYF.

The chain carries TRBV7-9 and TRBJ1-1; 8 bases agree with TRBD1. The CDR3 loop spans 16 amino acids. After removal of 5 bases from V and 0 bases from J, the junction contained 8 bases not matched to a gene. Germline CDR1 and CDR2: SEHNR and FQNEAQ (reference sequence). The CDR3 coding sequence is TGTGCCAGCAGCCCCGGGGACAGGATAATGAACACTGAAGCTTTCTTT. It specifies CASSPGDRIMNTEAFF.

This clone qualifies as large. V usage is TRBV5-1 and J usage is TRBJ1-2; 9 bases are a match to TRBD1. CDR3 length: 17 residues. Losses at the gene ends were 4 bases for V and 0 bases for J; bases not matched to a gene: 10. Germline lookup yields CDR1 SGHRS and CDR2 YFSETQ. The CDR3 nucleotides are TGCGCCAGCAGCACAGGGACAGGGTTTAGGGCTAACTATGGCTACACCTTC. This codes for CASSTGTGFRANYGYTF.

The V call is TRBV6-1, the J call TRBJ1-6; 8 nucleotides line up with TRBD1. The CDR3 length is 14 residues. Per germline, CDR1 MNHNS and CDR2 SASEGT. V shed 4 bases and J 10 bases; nucleotides not matched to a gene: 6. CDR3 sequence: CASSATGEGSPLHF. The CDR3 DNA sequence: TGTGCCAGCAGTGCGACAGGGGAAGGCTCACCCCTCCACTTT.

The V and J genes are TRBV5-8 and TRBJ2-7; D may be TRBD1 (6 bases). Looked up from germline, CDR1 is SGHTS and CDR2 is YDEGEE. Trimming took 5 bases from V and 0 from J, leaving 15 bases between them. This CDR3 has 15 residues. CDR3 loop: CASRRRGESSYEQYF. DNA for the CDR3: TGTGCCAGCAGGCGCAGGGGCGAGAGCTCCTACGAGCAGTACTTC.

The rearrangement uses TRBV6-4 and TRBJ2-1; 7 bases map to TRBD2. The CDR3 runs 15 residues. Unmatched junction bases numbered 3, after V lost 2 bases and J lost 2 bases. Germline V lookup: CDR1 MRHNA, CDR2 SNTAGT. The CDR3 DNA reads TGTGCCAGCAGTGACGAGGGACTAACCTACAATGAGCAGTTCTTC. Amino acid sequence: CASSDEGLTYNEQFF.

This clone was recorded only once. CDR3 DNA: TGTGCCAGCAGGAGTGAAGGGGGGAACACCGGGGAGCTGTTTTTT. Protein sequence: CASRSEGGNTGELFF. The chain uses TRBV2 and TRBJ2-2; D might be TRBD1 (6 bases). Germline CDR1 SNHLY, CDR2 FYNNEI. The ends were cut back, 6 bases at V and 1 base at J, with 12 bases in the middle. The CDR3 runs to 15 residues.

The V call is TRBV7-8, the J call TRBJ1-2, with 8 bases aligning to TRBD1. The CDR3 is 18 residues long. In germline, CDR1 is SGHVS, CDR2 FQNEAQ. V lost 0 bases to trimming and J lost 4 bases; unmatched junction nucleotides: 13. The CDR3 bases are TGTGCCAGCAGCTTAGCGGACAGGGTGGAGGGTTCGACCTATGGCTACACCTTC. Protein: CASSLADRVEGSTYGYTF.

This chain connects TRBV19 to TRBJ2-7, with D unresolved. V dropped 1 base and J dropped 3 bases, with 16 bases sitting between them. From germline, CDR1 is LNHDA and CDR2 SQIVND (reference sequence). The CDR3 sequence is 16 residues long. This CDR3 is CASSIVGPGWNYEQYF. The DNA of the CDR3 is TGTGCCAGTAGTATAGTAGGCCCGGGTTGGAACTACGAGCAGTACTTC.

This rearrangement joins TRBV5-6 to TRBJ1-6, with D perhaps TRBD1 (5 bases). This CDR3 has 15 amino acids. The V end was cut by 2 bases, the J end by 7 bases, with 13 bases between. Germline CDR1 SGHDT, CDR2 YYEEEE. In nucleotides, the CDR3 is TGTGCCAGCAGCTTCGGGACTGTACAAAATTCACCCCTCCACTTT. It encodes CASSFGTVQNSPLHF. Full variable domain (missing parts from reference TRBV5-6 and TRBJ1-6): DAGVTQSPTHLIKTRGQQVTLRCSPKSGHDTVSWYQQALGQGPQFIFQYYEEEERQRGNFPDRFSGHQFPNYSSELNVNALLLGDSALYLCASSFGTVQNSPLHFGNGTRLTVT.

The chain employs TRBV5-4 and TRBJ2-5; D gene ambiguous. The CDR3 contains 17 residues. Germline lookup yields CDR1 SGHNT and CDR2 YYREEE (reference sequence). V was pared by 0 bases and J by 2 bases, with 17 bases between. CDR3 in amino acids: CASSLDVESYSQETQYF. CDR3 bases: TGTGCCAGCAGCTTGGATGTAGAATCCTACTCGCAAGAGACCCAGTACTTC.